Below, 17 T cell receptor beta chains from the same sample are listed, as sequenced in a study of cytomegalovirus exposure and HLA in healthy donors. Primers: 60 Vbeta forward and 13 Jbeta reverse. Method: immunoSEQ multiplex PCR; TCRdb's copy keeps in-frame clones and lacks some. The table includes around 130,000 clones, approximately 80% detected once. Sequenced input: PBMCs. The receptors shown here come from a woman between 35 and 50 years old in good health and CMV-seronegative.

The gene calls are TRBV19 and TRBJ2-7, with TRBD1 identical over 8 bases. This CDR3 has 17 residues. Germline V gene sequence: CDR1 LNHDA, CDR2 SQIVND (reference sequence). The trim removed 9 bases at V and 3 bases at J, leaving 19 bases unmatched. The CDR3 region has the DNA TGTGCCAGCGGAGGGCGGGACAGGCTCACTTCTATCTACGAGCAGTACTTC. Translating it yields CASGGRDRLTSIYEQYF.

This chain joins TRBV5-1 and TRBJ2-3; possibly TRBD1 for D (6 bases). The germline V gene has CDR1 SGHRS and CDR2 YFSETQ. V was trimmed by 5 bases and J by 4 bases, leaving 20 bases between them. This CDR3 is built from 16 residues. The CDR3 sequence is CASSRADNSGADTQYF. CDR3 DNA: TGCGCCAGCAGTCGAGCGGACAACTCAGGGGCAGATACGCAGTATTTT.

The chain couples TRBV6-1 to TRBJ2-2; the D gene is possibly TRBD2 (5 bases). The germline CDR1 and CDR2 sequences are MNHNS and SASEGT. The V end lost 0 bases, the J end lost 0 bases, and 23 bases lay between the germline ends. CDR3 length: 21 residues. CDR3: CASSEAPYLKLRVPNTGELFF. CDR3 in DNA: TGTGCCAGCAGTGAAGCGCCGTATCTAAAGTTGCGGGTCCCGAACACCGGGGAGCTGTTTTTT.

The chain carries TRBV9 and TRBJ2-5, with D unresolved. Matching the DNA end better, TRBJ2-7 makes the J call doubtful. Germline CDR1 reads SGDLS; CDR2 reads YYNGEE. The CDR3 is 13 residues long. The CDR3 loop is CASSVAPPYEQYF. CDR3 in DNA: TGTGCCAGCAGCGTAGCGCCCCCCTACGAGCAGTACTTC.

The chain uses TRBV9 and TRBJ2-7, with 12 positions matching TRBD1. Germline values: CDR1 SGDLS, CDR2 YYNGEE. Unmatched junction bases numbered 7, after V lost 4 bases and J lost 5 bases. The CDR3 has 15 residues. CDR3 DNA: TGTGCCAGCAGCCCCGGGACAGGGGGCGGCGACGAGCAGTACTTC. The encoded protein is CASSPGTGGGDEQYF.

J is TRBJ1-1 and V is TRBV7-3, with unresolved D. This CDR3 contains 13 residues. Germline V gene sequence: CDR1 SGHTA, CDR2 FQGTGA. The V end was cut by 2 bases, the J end by 10 bases, with 14 bases between. The CDR3 DNA reads TGTGCCAGCAGCTTATTCGTAGGAGGGCGAGCTTTCTTT. Its translation: CASSLFVGGRAFF.

The CDR3 is CASSPVVAGETQYF. CDR3 coding DNA: TGTGCCAGCAGCCCGGTCGTAGCCGGAGAGACCCAGTACTTC. The J gene is TRBJ2-5, the V gene TRBV7-7; D gene uncertain. This CDR3 comprises 14 residues. V was clipped by 5 bases and J by 4 bases, with 14 bases between them. Germline CDR1 is SSHAT and CDR2 is FNYEAQ (reference sequence).

The chain carries TRBV6-5 and TRBJ1-2, with D perhaps matching TRBD1 (6 bases). This CDR3 region has 13 residues. With 6 bases removed from V and 2 bases from J, the gap between germline ends came to 10 bases. In germline, CDR1 is MNHEY, CDR2 SVGAGI. The CDR3 protein is CASRPDRNYGYTF. For the CDR3, the DNA is TGTGCCAGCAGACCCGACAGGAACTATGGCTACACCTTC.

The rearrangement uses TRBV4-1 and TRBJ1-1; the D gene is possibly TRBD1 (5 bases). This CDR3 has 18 residues. Deletions cut 0 bases from V and 1 base from J, with 18 bases between. Germline CDR1 MGHRA, CDR2 YSYEKL. DNA for the CDR3: TGCGCCAGCAGCCAAGAAGCTCGCAGGGTAACGAGGAACACTGAAGCTTTCTTT. It translates to CASSQEARRVTRNTEAFF.

The chain combines TRBV2 with TRBJ2-4; TRBD1 is a possible D gene (5 bases). With 3 bases removed from V and 0 bases from J, the gap between germline ends came to 15 bases. The length of the CDR3 is 17 residues. Germline CDR1 and CDR2: SNHLY and FYNNEI. CDR3 in DNA: TGTGCCAGCAGTGAGGGCGGACACGAACTAGCCAAAAACATTCAGTACTTC. This gives the protein CASSEGGHELAKNIQYF.

This clone has just a few counts. DNA of the CDR3: TGTGCCAGCCCCTCGAGAGGTGGGGGCTCGAAGAACACTGAAGCTTTCTTT. Translated: CASPSRGGGSKNTEAFF. The gene calls are TRBV6-4 and TRBJ1-1; maybe TRBD1 (6 bases). With 8 bases removed from V and 1 base from J, the gap between germline ends came to 23 bases. The CDR3 contains 17 residues. Germline CDR1 and CDR2: MRHNA and SNTAGT.

The V gene is TRBV27, the J gene TRBJ1-4; D is uncertain. The CDR3 totals 14 residues. The V gene lost 8 bases and the J gene lost 0 bases, with 10 bases spanning the gap. In germline, CDR1 is MNHEY, CDR2 SMNVEV (reference sequence). The CDR3 here is CASAGVATNEKLFF. The CDR3 bases are TGTGCCAGCGCTGGAGTTGCAACTAATGAAAAACTGTTTTTT.

The V gene is TRBV6-1, the J gene TRBJ2-7; 9 nucleotides line up with TRBD2. Germline assignment: CDR1 MNHNS and CDR2 SASEGT. Germline trimming cut 3 bases from V and 3 bases from J; bases unmatched to any gene: 12. This CDR3 comprises 17 residues. The CDR3 DNA is TGTGCCAGCAGTGAGGGCCGAGGGGAACTAGCGGGCTACGAGCAGTACTTC. This gives the protein CASSEGRGELAGYEQYF.

The chain joins TRBV5-4 to TRBJ2-2, with D hard to call. CDR3 size: 14 residues. Trimming removed 4 bases at V and 3 bases at J, with 10 bases between. The germline V gene has CDR1 SGHNT and CDR2 YYREEE (reference sequence). The CDR3: CASSGDMYTGELFF. In DNA, the CDR3 is TGTGCCAGCAGCGGTGACATGTACACCGGGGAGCTGTTTTTT.

The sample holds a few counts of this clone. J is TRBJ2-3 and V is TRBV27; a possible D gene is TRBD1 (5 bases). V was trimmed by 6 bases and J by 2 bases, leaving 18 bases between them. The CDR3 extends over 16 amino acids. Germline CDR1 and CDR2: MNHEY and SMNVEV (reference sequence). The CDR3 reads CASRLGHIGATDTQYF. The CDR3 coding sequence is TGTGCCAGCAGGTTAGGACATATTGGGGCCACAGATACGCAGTATTTT.

The rearrangement joins TRBV5-1 to TRBJ2-3, with 12 bases identical to TRBD2. Germline CDR1 SGHRS, CDR2 YFSETQ. This CDR3 region has 16 residues. V shed 2 bases, J shed 6 bases, and the junction held 7 bases outside the gene matches. The CDR3 DNA follows: TGCGCCAGCAGCTTAAAGACTAGCGGGAGTGGTGATACGCAGTATTTT. Protein: CASSLKTSGSGDTQYF. Full variable domain (outside the CDR3, taken from reference TRBV5-1 and TRBJ2-3): KAGVTQTPRYLIKTRGQQVTLSCSPISGHRSVSWYQQTPGQGLQFLFEYFSETQRNKGNFPGRFSGRQFSNSRSEMNVSTLELGDSALYLCASSLKTSGSGDTQYFGPGTRLTVL.

The rearrangement joins TRBV4-2 to TRBJ2-7; tentatively, D is TRBD1 (5 bases). CDR1 LGHNA and CDR2 YNFKEQ come from the germline V gene. Trimming took off 0 bases at V and 7 bases at J, with 10 bases between the two ends. The CDR3 covers 13 residues. The CDR3 spells CASSQEGLKEQYF. The CDR3 DNA follows: TGTGCCAGCAGCCAAGAGGGGCTCAAGGAGCAGTACTTC.